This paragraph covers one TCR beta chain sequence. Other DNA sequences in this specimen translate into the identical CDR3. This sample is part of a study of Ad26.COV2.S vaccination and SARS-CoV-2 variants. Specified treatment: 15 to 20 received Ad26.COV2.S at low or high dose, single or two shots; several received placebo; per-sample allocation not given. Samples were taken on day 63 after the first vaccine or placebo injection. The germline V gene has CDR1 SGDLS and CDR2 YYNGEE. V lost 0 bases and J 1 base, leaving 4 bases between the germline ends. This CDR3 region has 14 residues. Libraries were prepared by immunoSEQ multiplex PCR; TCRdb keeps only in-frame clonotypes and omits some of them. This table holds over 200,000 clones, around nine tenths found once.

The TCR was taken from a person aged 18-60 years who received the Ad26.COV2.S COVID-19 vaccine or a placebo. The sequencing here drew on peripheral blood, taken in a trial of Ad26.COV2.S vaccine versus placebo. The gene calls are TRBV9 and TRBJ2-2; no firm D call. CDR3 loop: CASSVGGNTGELFF. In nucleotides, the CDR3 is TGTGCCAGCAGCGTAGGCGGGAACACCGGGGAGCTGTTTTTT.